The 4 T cell receptor beta chains in this list originate from one sample, sequenced in a study of CD8+ T cells in alopecia areata. cDNA reverse transcribed from extracted RNA served as the sequencing template. Repertoires were generated with immunoSEQ multiplex PCR, while TCRdb's copy carries only in-frame clones and drops some. The table includes 150,000 to 200,000 clones, 59% detected once. Specimen: CD4+ T cells sorted from blood, collected at week 0. The source of these receptors is a human donor with alopecia areata.

V gene TRBV15 combines with J gene TRBJ1-2, with 9 bases identical to TRBD1. Germline V gene sequence: CDR1 LNHNV, CDR2 YYDKDF (reference sequence). V dropped 6 bases and J dropped 4; count of bases not matched to a gene: 6. CDR3 size: 14 residues. The CDR3 sequence is CATSKDRGPYGYTF. The CDR3 DNA reads TGTGCCACCAGTAAGGACAGGGGACCCTATGGCTACACCTTC.

The rearrangement links TRBV5-1 to TRBJ1-1, with TRBD1 matching over 8 bases. The CDR3 runs 16 residues. Germline V lookup: CDR1 SGHRS, CDR2 YFSETQ. J lost 7 bases, V lost 0 bases, and 11 bases had no gene match. The CDR3 is CASSLGGTGTFREAFF. In nucleotides, the CDR3 is TGCGCCAGCAGCTTGGGGGGGACAGGTACGTTTCGTGAAGCTTTCTTT. Filled out from reference TRBV5-1 and TRBJ1-1, the complete variable domain reads KAGVTQTPRYLIKTRGQQVTLSCSPISGHRSVSWYQQTPGQGLQFLFEYFSETQRNKGNFPGRFSGRQFSNSRSEMNVSTLELGDSALYLCASSLGGTGTFREAFFGQGTRLTVV.

This clone occurred once. This chain uses TRBV10-3 with TRBJ1-1; TRBD1 is a possible D gene (5 bases). The ends were cut back, 2 bases at V and 3 bases at J, with 22 bases in the middle. Germline V gene sequence: CDR1 ENHRY, CDR2 SYGVKD. The CDR3 consists of 18 residues. In DNA form, the CDR3 reads TGTGCCATCAGTGAGCTAAGATTCACAAGGACGGGGGACACTGAAGCTTTCTTT. It yields the protein CAISELRFTRTGDTEAFF.

The rearrangement links TRBV15 to TRBJ1-6; 8 bases fit TRBD1. There are 17 residues in the CDR3. Germline V gives CDR1 LNHNV, CDR2 YYDKDF (reference sequence). Unmatched junction bases numbered 8, after V lost 0 bases and J lost 7 bases. The CDR3 nucleotides are TGTGCCACCAGCAGAGACCGGACAGGGAGTTGGAATTCACCCCTCCACTTT. As protein: CATSRDRTGSWNSPLHF. The entire variable domain, with the rest obtained from reference TRBV15 and TRBJ1-6, is as follows: DAMVIQNPRYQVTQFGKPVTLSCSQTLNHNVMYWYQQKSSQAPKLLFHYYDKDFNNEADTPDNFQSRRPNTSFCFLDIRSPGLGDTAMYLCATSRDRTGSWNSPLHFGNGTRLTVT.